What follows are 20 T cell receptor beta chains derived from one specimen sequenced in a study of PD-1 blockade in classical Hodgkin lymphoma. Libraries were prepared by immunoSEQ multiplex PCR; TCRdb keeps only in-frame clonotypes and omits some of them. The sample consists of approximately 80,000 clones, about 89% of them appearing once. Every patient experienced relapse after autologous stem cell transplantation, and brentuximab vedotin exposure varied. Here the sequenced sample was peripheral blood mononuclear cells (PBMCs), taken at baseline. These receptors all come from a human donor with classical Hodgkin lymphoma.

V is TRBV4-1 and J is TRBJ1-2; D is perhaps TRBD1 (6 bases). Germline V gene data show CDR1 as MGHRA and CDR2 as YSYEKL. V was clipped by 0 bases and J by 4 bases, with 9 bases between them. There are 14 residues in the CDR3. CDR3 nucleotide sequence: TGCGCCAGCAGCCAAGATCAGGGGATCTATGGCTACACCTTC. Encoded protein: CASSQDQGIYGYTF.

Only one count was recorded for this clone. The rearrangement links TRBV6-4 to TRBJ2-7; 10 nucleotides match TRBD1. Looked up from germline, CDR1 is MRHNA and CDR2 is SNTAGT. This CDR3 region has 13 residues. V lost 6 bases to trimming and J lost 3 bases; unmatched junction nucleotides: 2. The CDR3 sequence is CASSRDRGYEQYF. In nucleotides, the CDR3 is TGTGCCAGCAGCCGGGACAGGGGCTACGAGCAGTACTTC.

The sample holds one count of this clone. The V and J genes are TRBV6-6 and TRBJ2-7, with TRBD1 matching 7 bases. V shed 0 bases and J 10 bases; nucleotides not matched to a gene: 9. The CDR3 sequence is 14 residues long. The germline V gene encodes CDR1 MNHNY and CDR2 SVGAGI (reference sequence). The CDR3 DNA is TGTGCCAGCAGTTACTCACCCTCGAGACAGGGCCAGTACTTC. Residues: CASSYSPSRQGQYF.

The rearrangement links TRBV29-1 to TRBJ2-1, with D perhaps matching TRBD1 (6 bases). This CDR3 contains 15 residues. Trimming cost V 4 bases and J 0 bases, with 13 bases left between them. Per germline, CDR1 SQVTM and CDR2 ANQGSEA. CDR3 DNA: TGCAGCGTTGTAGGGGGTATTAGCTCCTACAATGAGCAGTTCTTC. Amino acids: CSVVGGISSYNEQFF.

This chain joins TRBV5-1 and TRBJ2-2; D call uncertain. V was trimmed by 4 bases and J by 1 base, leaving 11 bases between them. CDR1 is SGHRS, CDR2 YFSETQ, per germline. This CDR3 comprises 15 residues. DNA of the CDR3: TGCGCCAGCAGCATGGTGCTACAGAACACCGGGGAGCTGTTTTTT. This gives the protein CASSMVLQNTGELFF. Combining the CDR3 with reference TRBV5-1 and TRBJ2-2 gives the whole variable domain KAGVTQTPRYLIKTRGQQVTLSCSPISGHRSVSWYQQTPGQGLQFLFEYFSETQRNKGNFPGRFSGRQFSNSRSEMNVSTLELGDSALYLCASSMVLQNTGELFFGEGSRLTVL.

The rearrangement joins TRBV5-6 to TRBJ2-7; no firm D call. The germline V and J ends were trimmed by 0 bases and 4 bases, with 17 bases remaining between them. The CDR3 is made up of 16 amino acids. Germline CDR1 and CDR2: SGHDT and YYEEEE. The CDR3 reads CASSLAWDYLNYEQYF. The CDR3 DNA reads TGTGCCAGCAGCTTGGCATGGGATTACTTGAATTACGAGCAGTACTTC. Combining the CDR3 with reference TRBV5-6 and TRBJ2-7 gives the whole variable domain DAGVTQSPTHLIKTRGQQVTLRCSPKSGHDTVSWYQQALGQGPQFIFQYYEEEERQRGNFPDRFSGHQFPNYSSELNVNALLLGDSALYLCASSLAWDYLNYEQYFGPGTRLTVT.

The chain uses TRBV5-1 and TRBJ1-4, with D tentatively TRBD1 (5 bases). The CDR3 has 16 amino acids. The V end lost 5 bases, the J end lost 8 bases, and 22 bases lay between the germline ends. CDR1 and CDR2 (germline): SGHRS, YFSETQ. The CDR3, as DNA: TGCGCCAGCAGTATTCGTGGGGGAGACCAGCCCGAAAAACTGTTTTTT. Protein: CASSIRGGDQPEKLFF.

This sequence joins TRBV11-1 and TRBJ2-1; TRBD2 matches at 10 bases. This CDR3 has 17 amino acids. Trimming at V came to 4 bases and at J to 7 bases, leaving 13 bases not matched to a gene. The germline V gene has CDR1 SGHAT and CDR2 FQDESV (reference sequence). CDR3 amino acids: CASSSPGWGSGGNEQFF. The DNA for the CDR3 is TGTGCCAGCAGCTCACCAGGGTGGGGTAGCGGGGGGAATGAGCAGTTCTTC.

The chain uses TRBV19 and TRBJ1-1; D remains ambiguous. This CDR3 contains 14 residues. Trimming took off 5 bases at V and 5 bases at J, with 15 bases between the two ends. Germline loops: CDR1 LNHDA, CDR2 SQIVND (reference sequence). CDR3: CASSPAREGTEAFF. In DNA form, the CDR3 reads TGTGCCAGTAGTCCCGCGAGGGAAGGAACTGAAGCTTTCTTT.

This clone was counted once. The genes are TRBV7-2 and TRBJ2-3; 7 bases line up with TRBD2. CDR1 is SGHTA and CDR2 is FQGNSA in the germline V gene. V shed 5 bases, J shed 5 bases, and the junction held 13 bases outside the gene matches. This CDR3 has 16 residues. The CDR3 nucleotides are TGTGCCAGCAGCCCCATTGGCGGCCCGGGGGGAGATACGCAGTATTTT. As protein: CASSPIGGPGGDTQYF. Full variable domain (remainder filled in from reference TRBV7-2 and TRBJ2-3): GAGVSQSPSNKVTEKGKDVELRCDPISGHTALYWYRQSLGQGLEFLIYFQGNSAPDKSGLPSDRFSAERTGGSVSTLTIQRTQQEDSAVYLCASSPIGGPGGDTQYFGPGTRLTVL.

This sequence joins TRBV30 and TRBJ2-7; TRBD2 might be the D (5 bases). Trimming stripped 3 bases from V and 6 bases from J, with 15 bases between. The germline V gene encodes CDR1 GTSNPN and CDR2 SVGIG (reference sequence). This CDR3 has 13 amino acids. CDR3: CAWSRLDSTEQYF. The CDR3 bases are TGTGCCTGGAGCCGCCTGGACTCCACCGAGCAGTACTTC.

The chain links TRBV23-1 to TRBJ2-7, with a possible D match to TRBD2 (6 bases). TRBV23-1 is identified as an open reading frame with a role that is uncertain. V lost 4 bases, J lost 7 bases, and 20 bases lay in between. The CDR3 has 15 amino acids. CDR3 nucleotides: TGCGCCAGCAGTCCCCACCGGGACTCGCCGTCTGAGCAGTACTTC. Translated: CASSPHRDSPSEQYF.

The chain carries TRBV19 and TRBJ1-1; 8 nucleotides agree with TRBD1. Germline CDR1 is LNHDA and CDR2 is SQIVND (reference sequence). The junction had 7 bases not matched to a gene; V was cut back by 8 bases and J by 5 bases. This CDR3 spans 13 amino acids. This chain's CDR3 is CASGGQGSTEAFF. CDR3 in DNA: TGTGCCAGTGGCGGACAGGGATCGACTGAAGCTTTCTTT.

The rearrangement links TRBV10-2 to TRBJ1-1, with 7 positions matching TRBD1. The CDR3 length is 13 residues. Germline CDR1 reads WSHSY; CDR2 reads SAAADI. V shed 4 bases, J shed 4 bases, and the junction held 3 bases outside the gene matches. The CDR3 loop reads CASSGAGGTEAFF. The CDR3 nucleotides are TGCGCCAGCAGTGGCGCAGGGGGCACTGAAGCTTTCTTT.

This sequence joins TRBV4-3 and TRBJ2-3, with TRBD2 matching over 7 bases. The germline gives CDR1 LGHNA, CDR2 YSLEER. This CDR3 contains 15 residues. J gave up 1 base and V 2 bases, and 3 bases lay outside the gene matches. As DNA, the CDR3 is TGCGCCAGCAGCCAACTACGGGGGGGCACAGATACGCAGTATTTT. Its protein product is CASSQLRGGTDTQYF.

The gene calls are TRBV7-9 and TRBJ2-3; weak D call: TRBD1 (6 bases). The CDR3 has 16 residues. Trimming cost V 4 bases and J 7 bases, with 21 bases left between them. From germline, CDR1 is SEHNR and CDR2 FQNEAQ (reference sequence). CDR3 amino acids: CASSSTNRDTRNTQYF. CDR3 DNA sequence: TGTGCCAGCAGCTCGACGAACCGGGACACACGGAATACGCAGTATTTT.

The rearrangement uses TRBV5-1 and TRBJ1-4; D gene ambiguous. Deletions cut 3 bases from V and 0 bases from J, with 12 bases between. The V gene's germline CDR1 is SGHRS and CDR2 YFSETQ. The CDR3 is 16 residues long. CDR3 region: CASSSSQSTTNEKLFF. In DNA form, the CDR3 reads TGCGCCAGCAGCTCCTCTCAGTCCACAACTAATGAAAAACTGTTTTTT.

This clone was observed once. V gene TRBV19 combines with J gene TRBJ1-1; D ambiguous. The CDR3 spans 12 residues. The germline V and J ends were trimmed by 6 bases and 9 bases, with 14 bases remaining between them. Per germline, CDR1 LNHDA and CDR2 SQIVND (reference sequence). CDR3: CASSNPPNQAFF. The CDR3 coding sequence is TGTGCCAGTAGCAACCCCCCCAATCAAGCTTTCTTT.

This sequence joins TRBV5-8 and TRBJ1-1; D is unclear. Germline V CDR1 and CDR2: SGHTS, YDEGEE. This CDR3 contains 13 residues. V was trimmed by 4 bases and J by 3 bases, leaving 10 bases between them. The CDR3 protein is CASSPGPYTEAFF. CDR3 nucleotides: TGTGCCAGCAGCCCCGGACCCTACACTGAAGCTTTCTTT.

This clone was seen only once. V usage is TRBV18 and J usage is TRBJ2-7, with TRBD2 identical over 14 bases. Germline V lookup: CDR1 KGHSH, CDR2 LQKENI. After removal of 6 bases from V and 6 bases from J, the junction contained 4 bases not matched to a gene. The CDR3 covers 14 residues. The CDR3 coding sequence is TGTGCCAGCTCGCCGACTAGCGGGAGGGGCGAGCAGTACTTC. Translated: CASSPTSGRGEQYF.